This is a list of T cell receptor beta chains from one sample in a study of tumor-infiltrating lymphocytes in primary liver carcinoma. Each CDR3 protein is one row after TCRdb ran MiXCR on the multiplex PCR reads. The sample has about 190,000 distinct CDR3 sequences, around four fifths seen once. Sequencing was carried out using tumor tissue from primary liver carcinoma. The receptors stem from a middle-aged man with primary liver carcinoma and hepatitis B virus infection. Both conserved end residues are part of each CDR3. The order of the fields is J gene, V gene, clone size, CDR3 protein. Where a row states a size, it is once, few, many or the class of an expanded clone; other rows omit it.

TRBJ2-7,TRBV12-3/TRBV12-4,-,CASSLSAGRQYF
TRBJ2-1,TRBV6-2/TRBV6-3,-,CVSSSPGQGTYNEQFF
TRBJ2-5,TRBV5-6,-,CASSFSRGHMGETQYF
TRBJ1-2,TRBV6-2/TRBV6-3,-,CAIISGPMNYGYTF
TRBJ2-5,TRBV6-5,-,CANSYSSSLGSQEAQHF
TRBJ2-3,TRBV12-3/TRBV12-4,-,CASAGGRAGANTQYF
TRBJ2-5,TRBV5-1,-,CANSSYGLTGEQETQYF
TRBJ2-3,TRBV5-1,few,CARSYRTGGSTDTQYF
TRBJ2-1,TRBV24-1,many,CATSQSGRGRNEQFF
TRBJ2-5,TRBV29-1,-,CSVLTSYQETQYF
TRBJ2-7,TRBV6-2/TRBV6-3,-,CGSSYLAGRKTYEQYF
TRBJ2-6,TRBV11-1,-,CSSSWNSEANVLTF
TRBJ2-7,TRBV29-1,-,CSVIIPLSYEQNF
TRBJ1-5,TRBV11-3,-,CASSGSYSNRSQHF
TRBJ2-3,TRBV6-5,-,CTSSQRVGDTKYF
TRBJ2-1,TRBV7-3,few,CASSRTSGAYNEQFF
TRBJ1-5,TRBV28,-,CASRLTGSTQPLHF
TRBJ2-5,TRBV7-8,-,CANSLGETQYF
TRBJ2-1,TRBV11-3,-,CASILINGRPYNEEFF
TRBJ2-3,TRBV4-2,-,CASSQACSGGEGTDTLYF
TRBJ2-7,TRBV6-2/TRBV6-3,-,CASSPDWVFEQYF
TRBJ1-1,TRBV12-3/TRBV12-4,-,CASSLGLMNTETFF
TRBJ2-7,TRBV14,many,CASSQGGWDEQYF
TRBJ2-2,TRBV5-4,once,CASSVDGAGEVFF
TRBJ1-4,TRBV29-1,many,CSALDRGLYLFF
TRBJ2-1,TRBV11-3,-,CASSLNSNELLF
TRBJ2-7,TRBV11-3,-,CASSTGEGDYEQYF
TRBJ2-7,TRBV6-5,-,CTSKKGMLNEQYF
TRBJ2-7,TRBV4-2,few,CASTQGTDSKGYEQYF
TRBJ2-1,TRBV29-1,-,CSVGQANEQYF
TRBJ2-5,TRBV6-2/TRBV6-3,-,CVSRNSQKTQYF
TRBJ2-5,TRBV12-3/TRBV12-4,-,CASSRCGKETRYF
TRBJ2-2,TRBV7-9,-,CARSLVLQDWTGGLFF
TRBJ2-3,TRBV11-1,-,CASSSGGSSVGARKDRQYF
TRBJ1-3,TRBV4-3,-,CASSQAQGQGAGNTIYF
TRBJ2-7,TRBV11-1,few,CVSSDLEGTDEQYF
TRBJ2-2,TRBV7-9,-,CASSARQFTGDLLF
TRBJ1-5,TRBV11-2,-,CASSLVGVTVSNQPRHF
TRBJ2-7,TRBV11-2,-,CASSLRWIGDYEQYF
TRBJ1-1,TRBV29-1,-,CIVESGVTKAFF
TRBJ2-3,TRBV7-8,-,CASSSPVTSGRSTQYF
TRBJ1-4,TRBV10-3,-,CAITPGRGAGEKLFF
TRBJ2-1,TRBV6-5,-,CASSPRTGGELFF
TRBJ2-3,TRBV11-1,-,CASSSRGSSVGARTDTPYF
TRBJ2-3,TRBV14,-,CTSSLSRSGTQYF
TRBJ1-5,TRBV29-1,-,CGVVGQINEPQHF
TRBJ2-7,TRBV14,-,CVSSHLGQSTYDQYF
TRBJ2-2,TRBV29-1,-,CSLGTNAANTGELFF
TRBJ2-7,TRBV29-1,-,CSIVAGSFEQYF
TRBJ1-1,TRBV6-2/TRBV6-3,-,CASRGQGLAEVFF
TRBJ2-2,TRBV7-3,-,CDSSLTTSGNTGELFF
TRBJ1-5,TRBV10-2,once,CASSELDLGGNQPQHF
TRBJ2-7,TRBV6-2/TRBV6-3,-,CASNDATGKYEQYF
TRBJ1-1,TRBV29-1,-,CSIDSAGSYTEAFF
TRBJ1-2,TRBV11-2,-,CVSIDSFNYGYTF